The 20 T cell receptor beta chains below were found in one sample sequenced in a study of OX40 agonist ivuxolimab in advanced cancers. Preparation of the library involved the immunoSEQ multiplex PCR assay. The source is immuneACCESS, and TCRdb retained only in-frame sequences with V and J called. Part of the clones is not carried over; for the studies checked, unresolved V genes explain less than half of this, and the remainder is unexplained. The sample table shows 70,000 to 85,000 clones, and about 88% are seen once. 1% of the sample rests with the top ten. Sequences were derived from CD4+ or CD8+ T cells sorted from blood, sampled in a trial of the OX40 agonist ivuxolimab. These receptors were obtained from an adult with an advanced solid tumor such as melanoma, head and neck, liver or kidney cancer.

J is TRBJ2-6 and V is TRBV7-9; the D is unclear. V dropped 5 bases and J dropped 0 bases, with 14 bases sitting between them. This CDR3 contains 17 residues. Germline CDR1 and CDR2: SEHNR and FQNEAQ (reference sequence). The CDR3 protein is CASSLIGSVSGANVLTF. CDR3 coding DNA: TGTGCCAGCAGCCTCATAGGGTCGGTCTCTGGGGCCAACGTCCTGACTTTC.

J is TRBJ2-1 and V is TRBV2, with 10 bases lining up with TRBD2. From germline, CDR1 is SNHLY and CDR2 FYNNEI. V dropped 6 bases and J dropped 0; count of bases not matched to a gene: 8. The CDR3 contains 17 residues. Here the CDR3 reads CASRPASGGPSYNEQFF. The CDR3 nucleotides are TGTGCCAGCAGACCCGCTAGCGGGGGCCCCTCCTACAATGAGCAGTTCTTC. Full variable domain (outside the CDR3, taken from reference TRBV2 and TRBJ2-1): EPEVTQTPSHQVTQMGQEVILRCVPISNHLYFYWYRQILGQKVEFLVSFYNNEISEKSEIFDDQFSVERPDGSNFTLKIRSTKLEDSAMYFCASRPASGGPSYNEQFFGPGTRLTVL.

The V gene is TRBV28, the J gene TRBJ2-2; no definite D call. Germline-derived CDR1 and CDR2 are MDHEN and SYDVKM. V lost 2 bases to trimming and J lost 7 bases, with 5 bases between them. This CDR3 has 12 residues. For the CDR3, the DNA is TGTGCCAGCAGTTTAGTAGGCGGGGAGCTGTTTTTT. This sequence encodes CASSLVGGELFF.

This sequence joins TRBV5-4 and TRBJ2-2; a weak D match, TRBD1 (5 bases). The V gene lost 6 bases and the J gene lost 1 base, with 13 bases spanning the gap. The germline gives CDR1 SGHNT, CDR2 YYREEE (reference sequence). This CDR3 region has 15 residues. CDR3 bases: TGTGCCAGCACCCCAGGGATGCAGAACACCGGGGAGCTGTTTTTT. Translated, it gives CASTPGMQNTGELFF.

The CDR3 loop is CASSHGSNQETQYF. The CDR3 DNA reads as TGTGCCAGCAGCCACGGTAGTAACCAAGAGACCCAGTACTTC. The V gene is TRBV4-2, the J gene TRBJ2-5, with D unresolved. Trimming took 3 bases from V and 0 from J, leaving 8 bases between them. Germline V lookup: CDR1 LGHNA, CDR2 YNFKEQ. There are 14 residues in the CDR3.

This clone was seen a handful of times. V usage is TRBV7-2 and J usage is TRBJ1-6; D gene unclear. Germline assignment: CDR1 SGHTA and CDR2 FQGNSA. This CDR3 spans 13 amino acids. The germline V and J ends were trimmed by 1 base and 8 bases, with 6 bases remaining between them. The CDR3 region is CASSLGRDSPLHF. The CDR3 region has the DNA TGTGCCAGCAGCTTAGGTCGGGATTCACCCCTCCACTTT.

V usage is TRBV5-5 and J usage is TRBJ2-1; 12 positions agree with TRBD2. The CDR3 is made up of 16 amino acids. After removal of 0 bases from V and 4 bases from J, the junction contained 2 bases not matched to a gene. In germline, CDR1 is SGHKS, CDR2 YYEKEE (reference sequence). CDR3 nucleotide sequence: TGTGCCAGCAGCTTGGAGGGACTAGCGGGTTACAATGAGCAGTTCTTC. Translation: CASSLEGLAGYNEQFF.

In this sample, this clone turned up once. The CDR3: CASSQGNTEAFF. CDR3 nucleotides: TGTGCCAGCAGCCAGGGGAACACTGAAGCTTTCTTT. The rearrangement joins TRBV4-2 to TRBJ1-1; no clear D. The CDR3 is 12 amino acids. From germline, CDR1 is LGHNA and CDR2 YNFKEQ. V lost 3 bases to trimming and J lost 1 base, with 3 bases between them.

The chain couples TRBV7-9 to TRBJ2-1; D not certain. Trimming removed 5 bases from V and 0 bases from J, with 8 bases in between. The length of the CDR3 is 14 residues. Per germline, CDR1 SEHNR and CDR2 FQNEAQ (reference sequence). The CDR3 coding sequence is TGTGCCAGCAGCCCAAAGAGCTCCTACAATGAGCAGTTCTTC. Translated, it gives CASSPKSSYNEQFF.

This rearrangement joins TRBV27 to TRBJ1-6; D unresolved. The V gene lost 5 bases and the J gene lost 7 bases, with 18 bases spanning the gap. This CDR3 region has 16 residues. CDR1 is MNHEY and CDR2 is SMNVEV in the germline V gene (reference sequence). CDR3 protein: CASSPQARILNSPLHF. In nucleotides, the CDR3 is TGTGCCAGCAGTCCGCAGGCCCGAATCCTCAATTCACCCCTCCACTTT.

Notes on this clone: At one boundary the junction diverges from the germline segment, which might be a read error. Other DNA sequences in this sample translate to the same CDR3. V is TRBV4-1 and J is TRBJ1-1; unclear D gene. Germline loops: CDR1 MGHRA, CDR2 YSYEKL. The CDR3 has 15 amino acids. For the CDR3, the DNA is TGCGCCAGTAGCCAAGTATACAGTTTGAACACTGAAGCTTTCTTT. Amino acids: CASSQVYSLNTEAFF.

This chain uses TRBV18 with TRBJ2-4; D perhaps matches TRBD2 (6 bases). Germline lookup yields CDR1 KGHSH and CDR2 LQKENI. This CDR3 comprises 18 residues. The germline V and J ends were trimmed by 1 base and 1 base, with 17 bases remaining between them. DNA of the CDR3: TGTGCCAGCTCACCACAGTCTGCGGTCGGAGGGGCCAAAAACATTCAGTACTTC. Translated, it gives CASSPQSAVGGAKNIQYF.

The chain uses TRBV4-2 and TRBJ1-1; no definite D call. Between the trimmed V and J ends, which lost 0 bases and 7 bases, there was a span of 9 bases. This CDR3 spans 13 amino acids. From germline, CDR1 is LGHNA and CDR2 YNFKEQ. The CDR3 sequence: CASSQDPEFEAFF. The CDR3 region has the DNA TGTGCCAGCAGCCAAGATCCAGAATTTGAAGCTTTCTTT.

The chain recombines TRBV19 with TRBJ2-7, with TRBD2 matching over 8 bases. Germline V lookup: CDR1 LNHDA, CDR2 SQIVND (reference sequence). CDR3 length: 14 amino acids. V shed 3 bases, J shed 4 bases, and the junction held 5 bases outside the gene matches. The CDR3 protein is CASSMRGARYEQYF. DNA for the CDR3: TGTGCCAGTAGTATGCGGGGGGCGCGTTACGAGCAGTACTTC.

J is TRBJ2-7 and V is TRBV5-5; no clear D. Germline CDR1 is SGHKS and CDR2 is YYEKEE (reference sequence). Trimming removed 0 bases from V and 3 bases from J, with 16 bases in between. The CDR3 is 16 amino acids. CDR3 DNA: TGTGCCAGCAGCTTGGTCCCCAGTGTAAGTCACTACGAGCAGTACTTC. It yields the protein CASSLVPSVSHYEQYF.

Here the CDR3 DNA reads TGTGCCAGCAGCTTAGCTGGCGGCGCGAACACTGAAGCTTTCTTT. This translates into CASSLAGGANTEAFF. The gene calls are TRBV11-2 and TRBJ1-1; unclear D gene. V was cut by 1 base and J by 1 base, with 10 bases left in between. The CDR3 covers 15 residues. Germline-derived CDR1 and CDR2 are SGHAT and FQNNGV.

The chain couples TRBV5-4 to TRBJ2-5; D remains unclear. Germline loops: CDR1 SGHNT, CDR2 YYREEE (reference sequence). V lost 3 bases, J lost 2 bases, and 14 bases lay in between. The CDR3 is 15 amino acids. This chain's CDR3 is CASSSGPVKQETQYF. Here the CDR3 DNA reads TGTGCCAGCAGCTCTGGACCGGTAAAACAAGAGACCCAGTACTTC.

The V and J genes are TRBV1 and TRBJ2-2. TRBV1 is classified as a pseudogene. The CDR3 extends over 17 amino acids. CDR3 nucleotide sequence: TGCACCAGCAGCCAAGAGGGGTTGGCGGTAAGCACCGGGGAGCTGTTTTTT. The encoded protein is CTSSQEGLAVSTGELFF.

The rearrangement links TRBV6-5 to TRBJ2-1; possible D gene TRBD1, 6 bases. V gave up 4 bases and J gave up 2 bases, with 12 bases separating them. Germline loops: CDR1 MNHEY, CDR2 SVGAGI. The CDR3 totals 15 residues. CDR3: CASSFPRGTYNEQFF. The CDR3, as DNA: TGTGCCAGCAGTTTCCCCAGGGGTACCTACAATGAGCAGTTCTTC.

The rearrangement joins TRBV10-2 to TRBJ1-5, with D maybe TRBD1 (5 bases). From germline, CDR1 is WSHSY and CDR2 SAAADI. The CDR3 spans 13 residues. V gave up 0 bases and J gave up 6 bases, with 6 bases separating them. CDR3 sequence (DNA): TGCGCCAGCAGTGAGTCGGGGGTTCAGCCCCAGCATTTT. The encoded protein is CASSESGVQPQHF.